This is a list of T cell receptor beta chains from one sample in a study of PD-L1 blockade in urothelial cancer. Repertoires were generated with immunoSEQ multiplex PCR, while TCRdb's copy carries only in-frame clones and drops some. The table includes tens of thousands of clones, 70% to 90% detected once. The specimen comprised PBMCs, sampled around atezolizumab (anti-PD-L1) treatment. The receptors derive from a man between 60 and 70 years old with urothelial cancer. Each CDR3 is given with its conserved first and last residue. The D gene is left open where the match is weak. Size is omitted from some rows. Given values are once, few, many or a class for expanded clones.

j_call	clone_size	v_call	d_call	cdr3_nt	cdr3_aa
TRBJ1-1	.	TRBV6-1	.	TGTGCCAGCAGTGAACCTCCGGACAATCCTACGGCTTTCTTT	CASSEPPDNPTAFF
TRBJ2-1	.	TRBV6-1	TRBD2	TGTGCCAGCAGTGTTACTAGCGGGGCATCCACCAATGAGCAGTTCTTC	CASSVTSGASTNEQFF
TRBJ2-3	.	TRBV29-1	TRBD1	TGCAGCGCGCCCGGACAGGGACGCACAGATACGCAGTATTTT	CSAPGQGRTDTQYF
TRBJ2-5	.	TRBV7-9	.	TGTGCCACCCGCCAGGTCGGGGGGCGGGAGACCCAGTACTTC	CATRQVGGRETQYF
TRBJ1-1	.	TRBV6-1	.	TGTGCCAGCAGTGACGGGTTTAACACTGAAGCTTTCTTT	CASSDGFNTEAFF
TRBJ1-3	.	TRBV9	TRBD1	TGTGCCAGCAGCGCACGACAGGGTCTTGGAAACACCATATATTTT	CASSARQGLGNTIYF
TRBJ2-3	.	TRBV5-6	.	TGTGCCAGCAGCTTGACACGCACAGATACGCAGTATTTT	CASSLTRTDTQYF
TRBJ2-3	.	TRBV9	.	TGTGCCAGCAGCTCTAGAGGTATGCGGGGGCCTGATACGCAGTATTTT	CASSSRGMRGPDTQYF
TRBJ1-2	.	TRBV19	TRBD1	TGTGCCAGTAGCCGAGGGGGCGATGGCGGCTACACCTTC	CASSRGGDGGYTF
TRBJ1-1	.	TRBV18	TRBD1	TGTGCCAGCTCACCGACAGGGTCGAACGGTGAAGCTTTCTTT	CASSPTGSNGEAFF
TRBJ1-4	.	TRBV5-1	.	TGCGCCAGCAGCTCCGGGACACCAACTAATGAAAAACTGTTTTTT	CASSSGTPTNEKLFF
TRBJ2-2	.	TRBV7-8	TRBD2	TGTGCCAGCAGCTTCCGGCGGGGGAAGGGCACCGGGGAGCTGTTTTTT	CASSFRRGKGTGELFF
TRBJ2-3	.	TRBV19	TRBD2	TGTGCCAGTAGGGCGGGGGTCCGGCCCAGCACAGATACGCAGTATTTT	CASRAGVRPSTDTQYF
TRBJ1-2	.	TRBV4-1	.	TGCGCCAGCAGCCAAGGGTCAGGGCGCTATGGCTACACCTTC	CASSQGSGRYGYTF
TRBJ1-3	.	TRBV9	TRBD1	TGTGCCAGCAGTGGAGCGGAAGGGGGCTTCGTTGGAAACACCATATATTTT	CASSGAEGGFVGNTIYF
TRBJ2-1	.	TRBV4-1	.	TGCGCCAGCAGCCAAGTGGTAGCGGTCGATGAGCAGTTCTTC	CASSQVVAVDEQFF
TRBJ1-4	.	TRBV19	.	TGTGCCAGTAGCTCCCACAGTATGCGAGAAAAACTGTTTTTT	CASSSHSMREKLFF
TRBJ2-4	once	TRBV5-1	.	TGCGCCAGCAGCTTGGTCAGGGGAGCAAACATTCAGTACTTC	CASSLVRGANIQYF
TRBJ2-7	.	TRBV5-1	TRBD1	TGCGCCAGCAGCTGGGGACAGGGGGAGATCTACGAGCAGTACTTC	CASSWGQGEIYEQYF
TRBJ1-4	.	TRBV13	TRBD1	TGTGCCAGCAGTCGACAGGGGGGAAATGAAAAACTGTTTTTT	CASSRQGGNEKLFF
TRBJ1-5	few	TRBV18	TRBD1	TGTGCCAGCTCTGAAAGTGGGACAGGCAATCAGCCCCAGCATTTT	CASSESGTGNQPQHF
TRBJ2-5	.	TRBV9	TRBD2	TGTGCCAGCAGCACGGGACTAGCGGTGGAGACCCAGTACTTC	CASSTGLAVETQYF
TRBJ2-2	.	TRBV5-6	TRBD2	TGTGCCAGCAGCTGGGACCTAAGCGGGACGAACACCGGGGAGCTGTTTTTT	CASSWDLSGTNTGELFF
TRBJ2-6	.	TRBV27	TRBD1	TGTGCCAGCAGTTTACAAGGGGGCCGTGGGGCCAACGTCCTGACTTTC	CASSLQGGRGANVLTF
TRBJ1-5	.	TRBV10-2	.	TGCGCCAGCAGTAGGACAGTAGATCAGCCCCAGCATTTT	CASSRTVDQPQHF
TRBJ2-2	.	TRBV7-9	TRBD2	TGTGCCAGCAGCTCCTTTGGGGGGGGTTCCGGGGAGCTGTTTTTT	CASSSFGGGSGELFF
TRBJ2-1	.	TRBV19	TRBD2	TGTGCCAGTACGGGAGCGGGGGGGAGCTCCTACAATGAGCAGTTCTTC	CASTGAGGSSYNEQFF
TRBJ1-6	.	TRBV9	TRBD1	TGTGCCAGCAGCGTCGTCGGGCAGGGGGCTTCACCCCTCCACTTT	CASSVVGQGASPLHF
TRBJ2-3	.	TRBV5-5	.	TGTGCCAGCAGCTCTGAGTGGGGGGCAGATACGCAGTATTTT	CASSSEWGADTQYF
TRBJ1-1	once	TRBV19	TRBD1	TGTGCCAGTAGATCGGGACAGGGCTACATGAACACTGAAGCTTTCTTT	CASRSGQGYMNTEAFF
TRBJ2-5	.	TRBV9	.	TGTGCCAGCAGCGTAGGGTCCCAAACACAAGAGACCCAGTACTTC	CASSVGSQTQETQYF
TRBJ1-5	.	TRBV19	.	TGTGCCAGTAGTATAGATCTAGGGAGTAATCAGCCCCAGCATTTT	CASSIDLGSNQPQHF
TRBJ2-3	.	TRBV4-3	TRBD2	TGCGCCAGCAGCCAAGGAAGACTAGCGGGGGGCACGCAGTATTTT	CASSQGRLAGGTQYF